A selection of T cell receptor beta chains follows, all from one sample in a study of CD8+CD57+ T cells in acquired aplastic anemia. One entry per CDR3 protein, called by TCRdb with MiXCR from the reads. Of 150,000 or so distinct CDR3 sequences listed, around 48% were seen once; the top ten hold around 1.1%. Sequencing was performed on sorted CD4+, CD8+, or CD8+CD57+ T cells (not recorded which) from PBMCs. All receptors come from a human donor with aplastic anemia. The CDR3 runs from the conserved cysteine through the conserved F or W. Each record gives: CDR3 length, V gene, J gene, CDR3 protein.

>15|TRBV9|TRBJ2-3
CASSVEGGLTDTQYF
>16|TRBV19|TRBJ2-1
CASSIPRTSGTNEQFF
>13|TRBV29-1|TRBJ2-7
CSRREGLVYEQYF
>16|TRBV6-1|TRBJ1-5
CASSPRTASGNQPQHF
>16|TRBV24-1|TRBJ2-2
CATSDPTGGGTGELFF
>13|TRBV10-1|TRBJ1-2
CAKKPGIHYGYTF
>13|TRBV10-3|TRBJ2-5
CAISERRDQPQYF
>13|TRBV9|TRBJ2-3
CASSGGPADTQYF
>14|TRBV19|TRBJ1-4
CASSPTGTNEKLFF
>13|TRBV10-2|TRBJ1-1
CASTRAPNTEAFF
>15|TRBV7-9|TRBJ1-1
CASTPDRTGGTEAFF
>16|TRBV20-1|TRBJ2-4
CSASPSGGAGGNIQYF
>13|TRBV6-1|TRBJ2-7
CASSGPGPYEQYF
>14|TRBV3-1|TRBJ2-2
CASSQGQSTGELFF
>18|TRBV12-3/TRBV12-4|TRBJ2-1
CASSSGLAGAPAYNEQFF
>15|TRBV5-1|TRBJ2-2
CASSLGGLNTGELFF
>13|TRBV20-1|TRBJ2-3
CSALAGTTDTQYF
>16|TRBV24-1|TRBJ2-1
CATSEETSGIGNEQFF
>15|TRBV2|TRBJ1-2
CASSENAGSLYGYTF
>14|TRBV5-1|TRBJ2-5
CASSPTTSQETQYF
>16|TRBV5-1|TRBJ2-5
CASSLKGRVVEETQYF
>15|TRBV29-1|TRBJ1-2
CSVPGGGLTNYGYTF
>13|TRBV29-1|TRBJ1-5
CSVGVGFNQPQHF
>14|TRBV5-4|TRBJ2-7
CASSLTGTAGEQYF
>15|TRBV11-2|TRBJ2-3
CASSLDGGYTDTQYF
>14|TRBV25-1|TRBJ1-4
CASSERAGGEKLFF
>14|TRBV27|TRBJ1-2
CASRPQDRVGGYTF
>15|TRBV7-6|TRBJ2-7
CASSLGVQLADEQYF
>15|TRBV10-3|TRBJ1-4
CAISHGQDPNEKLFF
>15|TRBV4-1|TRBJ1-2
CASSQPAGGGRGYTF
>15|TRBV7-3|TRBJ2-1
CASSLAGQAYNEQFF
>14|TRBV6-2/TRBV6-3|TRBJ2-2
CASSRGLSAGELFF
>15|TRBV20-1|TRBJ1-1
CSAREHRGRITEAFF